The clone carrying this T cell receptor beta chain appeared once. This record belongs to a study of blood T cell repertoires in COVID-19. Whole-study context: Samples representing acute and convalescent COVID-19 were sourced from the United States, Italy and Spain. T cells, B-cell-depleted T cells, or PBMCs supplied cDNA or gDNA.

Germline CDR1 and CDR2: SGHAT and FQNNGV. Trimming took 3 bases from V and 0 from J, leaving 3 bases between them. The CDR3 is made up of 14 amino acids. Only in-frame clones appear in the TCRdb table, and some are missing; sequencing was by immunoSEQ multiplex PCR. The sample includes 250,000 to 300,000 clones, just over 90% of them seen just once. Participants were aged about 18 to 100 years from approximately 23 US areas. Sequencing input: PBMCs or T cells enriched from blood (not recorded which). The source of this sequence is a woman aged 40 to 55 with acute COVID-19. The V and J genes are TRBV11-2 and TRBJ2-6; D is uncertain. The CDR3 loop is CASSLSSGANVLTF. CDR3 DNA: TGTGCCAGCAGCTTGAGCTCTGGGGCCAACGTCCTGACTTTC.